This T cell receptor beta chain was profiled in a study of blood T cells in healthy people across ages. The use of a sample-barcoded 5' primer and a J-beta primer mix characterized a second PCR of about 7 to 12 cycles. TCRdb reanalysed the 5' RACE reads using MiXCR and keeps one entry per CDR3 protein. The repertoire holds about 1,600,000 distinct CDR3 sequences, with around 39% as singletons. The length of the CDR3 is 18 residues. CDR1 is LGHNA and CDR2 is YNFKEQ in the germline V gene. Trimming cost V 0 bases and J 0 bases; bases outside gene matches: 8. This clonotype was observed a few times. V gene TRBV4-2 combines with J gene TRBJ2-7, with TRBD2 matching over 10 bases. Material for sequencing was blood. This TCR was recovered from a woman between 18 and 29 years old in good health. The CDR3 DNA reads TGTGCCAGCAGCCAAGAGGTCAGGGCTAGCGGGAGCTCCTACGAGCAGTACTTC. Translating it yields CASSQEVRASGSSYEQYF.